One sample yielded the 4 T cell receptor beta chains listed below, sequenced in a study of blood T cell repertoires in COVID-19. Only in-frame clones appear in the TCRdb table, and some are missing; sequencing was by immunoSEQ multiplex PCR. The sample yields around 260,000 clones, less than 90% seen once. The sample was peripheral blood. These receptors were collected from a man between 60 and 70 years old who had recovered from COVID-19.

This clone was observed a few times. The rearrangement uses TRBV6-5 and TRBJ2-5; the match to TRBD1 covers 9 bases. V was clipped by 8 bases and J by 3 bases; unmatched bases: 10. The CDR3 extends over 15 amino acids. The germline CDR1 and CDR2 sequences are MNHEY and SVGAGI. The DNA of the CDR3 is TGTGCCAGCTGGGTACAGGGGGCGCGAGAAGAGACCCAGTACTTC. It codes for CASWVQGAREETQYF.

The V gene is TRBV11-2, the J gene TRBJ2-7; 9 bases agree with TRBD1. V lost 1 base, J lost 3 bases, and 4 bases stayed unmatched. Germline V gene lookup returns CDR1 SGHAT and CDR2 FQNNGV. There are 15 residues in the CDR3. The CDR3 loop reads CASSLGGTGIYEQYF. In DNA form, the CDR3 reads TGTGCCAGCAGCTTAGGAGGGACAGGGATCTACGAGCAGTACTTC.

The rearrangement uses TRBV3-1 (or the pseudogene TRBV3-2) and TRBJ2-2; D is possibly TRBD1 (6 bases). V gave up 2 bases and J gave up 5 bases, with 9 bases separating them. The CDR3 runs 14 residues. Germline V gene sequence: CDR1 LGHDT, CDR2 YNNKEL (reference sequence). CDR3 nucleotide sequence: TGTGCCAGCAGCCAACTCACAGGGACCGGGGAGCTGTTTTTT. Translated: CASSQLTGTGELFF.

The chain links TRBV2 to TRBJ1-5; 10 nucleotides match TRBD1. With 6 bases clipped from V and 6 bases from J, the junction kept 8 bases outside the gene matches. Germline values: CDR1 SNHLY, CDR2 FYNNEI. The CDR3 is made up of 15 amino acids. The DNA for the CDR3 is TGTGCCAGCAGAACCGGACAGGGGGTTTCTCAGCCCCAGCATTTT. It yields the protein CASRTGQGVSQPQHF.